This T cell receptor (beta chain) appears in the sequencing data of a study of Graves' ophthalmopathy and Graves' hyperthyroidism. Study-level points and caveats: Discriminating ophthalmopathy from stable hyperthyroidism, a 13-signature model attained a sensitivity of about 88% and a specificity of approximately 81%.

RNA transcripts were the template, and TCR beta CDR3 regions were amplified from them. First-round RT-PCR with HTBI primers preceded a second-round multiplex PCR. MiXCR, run by TCRdb on the multiplex PCR reads, gives a single entry per CDR3 protein. This sample has around 400,000 distinct CDR3 sequences, with about 21% found just once. Germline CDR1 DFQATT, CDR2 SNEGSKA (reference sequence). V was shortened by 0 bases and J by 5 bases, with 13 bases between the two germline ends. This CDR3 has 14 residues. This clonotype occurred many times. Its specificity is unknown. Diagnosis relied on clinical symptoms, serum thyroxine, TRAb, thyroid ultrasound and orbital computed tomography.

The sample taken for sequencing was peripheral blood. The chain couples TRBV20-1 to TRBJ2-5; tentative D call: TRBD2 (6 bases). This receptor was obtained from a woman in her late teens or twenties with stable Graves' hyperthyroidism. Written as DNA, the CDR3 is TGCAGTGCTAGAGAGGGTAGCCGGGGGGAGACCCAGTACTTC. Its translation is CSAREGSRGETQYF.